A selection of T cell receptor beta chains follows, all from one sample in a study of blood T cell repertoires in COVID-19. The method was immunoSEQ multiplex PCR; TCRdb's version includes in-frame clones alone and lacks a portion of them. The sample has about 100,000 clones, around 91% seen once. The sample taken for sequencing was peripheral blood. Source of these receptors: an elderly woman with acute or convalescent COVID-19. Each CDR3 is given with its conserved first and last residue. Each record gives: clone size, J gene, V gene, CDR3 protein. Not every row has a clone size; where given, it reads once, few, many or a size class.

abundance: once
j_gene: TRBJ2-7
v_gene: TRBV2
CDR3aa: CASSEFGYEQYF

abundance: NA
j_gene: TRBJ2-5
v_gene: TRBV5-1
CDR3aa: CASRGGQLSGAQYF

abundance: NA
j_gene: TRBJ2-2
v_gene: TRBV5-1
CDR3aa: CASTPWTGGINTGELFF

abundance: once
j_gene: TRBJ1-1
v_gene: TRBV29-1
CDR3aa: CSARSMNTEAFF

abundance: NA
j_gene: TRBJ2-2
v_gene: TRBV14
CDR3aa: CASSQVGRGTGELFF

abundance: NA
j_gene: TRBJ2-2
v_gene: TRBV7-2
CDR3aa: CASSLGIFQGRRELFF

abundance: NA
j_gene: TRBJ1-4
v_gene: TRBV4-1
CDR3aa: CASSPYRVATNEKLFF

abundance: few
j_gene: TRBJ1-2
v_gene: TRBV19
CDR3aa: CASSMQTPNYGYTF

abundance: NA
j_gene: TRBJ1-5
v_gene: TRBV30
CDR3aa: CAWSVHGVEPQHF

abundance: NA
j_gene: TRBJ2-7
v_gene: TRBV6-6
CDR3aa: CASSHALQGIGEQYF

abundance: NA
j_gene: TRBJ1-2
v_gene: TRBV27
CDR3aa: CASSLSAGTGAHGYTF

abundance: NA
j_gene: TRBJ2-3
v_gene: TRBV9
CDR3aa: CASSVVPTPTDTQYF

abundance: NA
j_gene: TRBJ1-3
v_gene: TRBV7-8
CDR3aa: CASSPNRDFGTIYF

abundance: few
j_gene: TRBJ2-3
v_gene: TRBV11-2
CDR3aa: CASSLRRATYTDTQYF

abundance: NA
j_gene: TRBJ1-2
v_gene: TRBV27
CDR3aa: CASSTTGAGYTF

abundance: NA
j_gene: TRBJ2-5
v_gene: TRBV19
CDR3aa: CASSILSGETQYF

abundance: NA
j_gene: TRBJ2-2
v_gene: TRBV27
CDR3aa: CASSLSDRRNTGELFF

abundance: NA
j_gene: TRBJ2-5
v_gene: TRBV7-6
CDR3aa: CASSLYTSGGSETQYF

abundance: NA
j_gene: TRBJ2-5
v_gene: TRBV7-2
CDR3aa: CASTKDRLGTQYF

abundance: NA
j_gene: TRBJ2-4
v_gene: TRBV21-1
CDR3aa: CASSKVTGLAKNIQYF

abundance: NA
j_gene: TRBJ2-5
v_gene: TRBV7-2
CDR3aa: CASSLFPVQETQYF

abundance: once
j_gene: TRBJ2-1
v_gene: TRBV29-1
CDR3aa: CSAQLAGDWNEQFF

abundance: NA
j_gene: TRBJ1-2
v_gene: TRBV9
CDR3aa: CASSGVGTGITNYGYTF

abundance: NA
j_gene: TRBJ1-2
v_gene: TRBV2
CDR3aa: CASSSQGYGYTF